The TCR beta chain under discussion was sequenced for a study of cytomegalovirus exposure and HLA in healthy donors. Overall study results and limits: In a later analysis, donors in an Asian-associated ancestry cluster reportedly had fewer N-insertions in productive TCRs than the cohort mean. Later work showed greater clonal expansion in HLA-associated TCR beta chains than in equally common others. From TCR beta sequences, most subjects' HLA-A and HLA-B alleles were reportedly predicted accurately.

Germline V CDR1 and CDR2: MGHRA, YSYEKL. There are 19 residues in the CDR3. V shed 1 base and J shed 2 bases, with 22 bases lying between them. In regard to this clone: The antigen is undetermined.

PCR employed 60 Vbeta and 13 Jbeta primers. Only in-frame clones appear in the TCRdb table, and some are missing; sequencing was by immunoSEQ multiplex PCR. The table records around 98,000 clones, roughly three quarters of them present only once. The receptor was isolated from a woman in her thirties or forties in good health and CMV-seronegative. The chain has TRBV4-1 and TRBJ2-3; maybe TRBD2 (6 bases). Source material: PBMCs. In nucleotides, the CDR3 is TGCGCCAGCAGCCAAGTTGGGGGGTTAGGTATCGGGTTCACAGATACGCAGTATTTT. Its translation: CASSQVGGLGIGFTDTQYF.